One sample yielded the 23 T cell receptor beta chains listed below, sequenced in a study of blood T cells in healthy people across ages. A sample-barcoded 5' primer and a J-beta primer mix were used in a second PCR of roughly 7 to 11 cycles. A single record per CDR3 protein comes from TCRdb applying MiXCR to the 5' RACE reads. This sample has 1.4 million to 1.5 million distinct CDR3 sequences, with approximately 38% found just once. The sequenced sample consisted of blood. The receptors stem from a young woman in good health.

The chain links TRBV20-1 to TRBJ2-7; 8 bases agree with TRBD2. The V gene end was trimmed by 3 bases and the J gene end by 3 bases; junction bases not matched to a gene: 4. The length of the CDR3 is 13 residues. Germline values: CDR1 DFQATT, CDR2 SNEGSKA (reference sequence). Here the CDR3 reads CSASHSGDYEQYF. The CDR3 DNA reads TGCAGTGCTAGTCATAGCGGGGACTACGAGCAGTACTTC.

The table lists this clonotype with a few counts. The chain has TRBV12-3 or TRBV12-4 and TRBJ1-6; 9 nucleotides match TRBD1. The CDR3 is 15 amino acids. The V segment lost 3 bases and the J segment 5 bases; nucleotides outside the gene matches: 2. The CDR3 sequence: CASSFRTGDNSPLHF. The CDR3, as DNA: TGTGCCAGCAGTTTCAGGACAGGGGATAATTCACCCCTCCACTTT.

The chain joins TRBV25-1 to TRBJ1-4; perhaps TRBD1 as D (5 bases). V lost 6 bases and J lost 4, with 12 bases in between. The CDR3 length is 14 residues. Looked up from germline, CDR1 is MGHDK and CDR2 is SYGVNS. This chain's CDR3 is CASSRDSDNEKLFF. The CDR3 nucleotides read TGTGCCAGCAGCCGGGACTCGGATAATGAAAAACTGTTTTTT.

This clonotype was recorded a few times. This chain connects TRBV5-1 to TRBJ2-7, with 7 bases aligning to TRBD1. CDR1 SGHRS and CDR2 YFSETQ come from the germline V gene. The CDR3 sequence is 16 residues long. Germline trimming cut 5 bases from V and 1 base from J; bases unmatched to any gene: 12. The CDR3 DNA is TGCGCCAGCAGTCTCACTCAGGGGACAGCGTCCTACGAGCAGTACTTC. Protein sequence: CASSLTQGTASYEQYF.

The V and J genes are TRBV7-8 and TRBJ2-3; TRBD1 is a possible D gene (5 bases). Germline V CDR1 and CDR2: SGHVS, FQNEAQ. This CDR3 is 16 amino acids long. Trimming cost V 2 bases and J 2 bases, with 14 bases left between them. CDR3 bases: TGTGCCAGCAGCTTACAGTTGCCAGGGAACACAGATACGCAGTATTTT. Amino acids: CASSLQLPGNTDTQYF. The full variable domain, completed using reference TRBV7-8 and TRBJ2-3, is GAGVSQSPRYKVAKRGQDVALRCDPISGHVSLFWYQQALGQGPEFLTYFQNEAQLDKSGLPSDRFFAERPEGSVSTLKIQRTQQEDSAVYLCASSLQLPGNTDTQYFGPGTRLTVL.

The chain is built from TRBV12-3 or TRBV12-4 and TRBJ2-5, with D maybe TRBD2 (5 bases). V lost 7 bases and J lost 14, with 26 bases in between. The CDR3 loop spans 14 amino acids. Here the CDR3 reads CASTRYPGTDVEYF. Written as DNA, the CDR3 is TGTGCCAGCACCCGGTATCCGGGAACAGATGTCGAATACTTC.

Concerning this clonotype itself: This may be a read error: a much more frequent sequence differs by one nucleotide. The CDR3 loop is CAIGSGASGSYEQYF. CDR3 sequence (DNA): TGTGCCATCGGCTCTGGGGCTAGCGGGAGTTATGAGCAGTACTTC. This rearrangement joins TRBV10-3 to TRBJ2-7, with 10 nucleotides matching TRBD2. The CDR3 covers 15 residues. Trimming took 8 bases from V and 7 from J; bases not matched to a gene: 14. Per the germline V gene, CDR1 is ENHRY and CDR2 is SYGVKD.

The chain is built from TRBV9 and TRBJ2-7, with TRBD1 matching over 7 bases. The CDR3 is made up of 13 amino acids. The germline gives CDR1 SGDLS, CDR2 YYNGEE. J lost 3 bases, V lost 1 base, and 1 base had no gene match. CDR3 in amino acids: CASSVTGDYEQYF. As DNA, the CDR3 is TGTGCCAGCAGCGTAACAGGGGACTACGAGCAGTACTTC. Supplemented by reference TRBV9 and TRBJ2-7, the full variable domain reads DSGVTQTPKHLITATGQRVTLRCSPRSGDLSVYWYQQSLDQGLQFLIQYYNGEERAKGNILERFSAQQFPDLHSELNLSSLELGDSALYFCASSVTGDYEQYFGPGTRLTVT.

The chain recombines TRBV7-3 with TRBJ2-1; 11 nucleotides agree with TRBD1. Per germline, CDR1 SGHTA and CDR2 FQGTGA. V trimming: 5 bases; J trimming: 4 bases; junction bases outside the gene matches: 4. The CDR3 runs to 15 residues. The CDR3 reads CASSPGQGDYNEQFF. CDR3 in DNA: TGTGCCAGCAGCCCGGGACAGGGGGATTACAATGAGCAGTTCTTC.

V and J are TRBV25-1 and TRBJ2-5; TRBD1 or TRBD2 may be the D gene (6 bases each). The CDR3 has 13 amino acids. V shed 6 bases and J shed 5 bases, with 13 bases lying between them. Germline V lookup: CDR1 MGHDK, CDR2 SYGVNS. CDR3 sequence: CASRSGARETQYF. The CDR3 region has the DNA TGTGCCAGCAGGTCGGGGGCAAGGGAGACCCAGTACTTC.

This clonotype was counted only a few times. This rearrangement joins TRBV7-2 to TRBJ2-7, with D possibly called TRBD1 or TRBD2 (6 bases each). The CDR3 spans 15 residues. Per the germline V gene, CDR1 is SGHTA and CDR2 is FQGNSA. Trimming shortened V by 5 bases and J by 3 bases, and 17 bases separated the two germline ends. The CDR3, as DNA: TGTGCCAGCAGCACGTTCCGGGGGACACACTACGAGCAGTACTTC. It is translated as CASSTFRGTHYEQYF.

The gene calls are TRBV6-5 and TRBJ2-3; 7 positions match TRBD2. Germline V lookup: CDR1 MNHEY, CDR2 SVGAGI. V was pared by 0 bases and J by 4 bases, with 10 bases of the junction left unmatched. The CDR3 length is 17 residues. The CDR3 nucleotides are TGTGCCAGCAGTTACTCCACTAGCGCCGCTAGCGCAGATACGCAGTATTTT. Protein sequence: CASSYSTSAASADTQYF.

The sample holds a few counts of this clonotype. The chain uses TRBV20-1 and TRBJ2-7; the match to TRBD2 covers 7 bases. V dropped 6 bases and J dropped 4; count of bases not matched to a gene: 9. This CDR3 region has 13 residues. Germline-derived CDR1 and CDR2 are DFQATT and SNEGSKA (reference sequence). CDR3 sequence reads: CSATGGALYEQYF. The CDR3 region has the DNA TGCAGTGCCACGGGGGGAGCCCTTTACGAGCAGTACTTC.

The genes are TRBV5-1 and TRBJ1-1; D remains unclear. This CDR3 is built from 15 residues. V gave up 0 bases and J gave up 1 base, with 10 bases separating them. Germline CDR1 SGHRS, CDR2 YFSETQ. CDR3 sequence (DNA): TGCGCCAGCAGCTTGGTTGGAGATACGAACACTGAAGCTTTCTTT. Amino acid sequence: CASSLVGDTNTEAFF.

On this clonotype: Likely a read error: the CDR3 ends without its conserved phenylalanine or tryptophan. The V call is TRBV24-1, the J call TRBJ2-1, with no clear D. The CDR3 runs 12 residues. V dropped 4 bases and J dropped 5 bases, with 5 bases sitting between them. Germline-derived CDR1 and CDR2 are KGHDR and SFDVKD. The CDR3 reads CATSEFNNEQFV. The CDR3 DNA follows: TGTGCCACCAGTGAGTTCAACAATGAGCAGTTCGTC.

V gene TRBV12-3 or TRBV12-4 combines with J gene TRBJ2-7; the D call may be TRBD1 or TRBD2 (5 bases each). This CDR3 has 17 amino acids. Trimming took 3 bases from V and 7 from J, leaving 25 bases between them. The DNA for the CDR3 is TGTGCCAGCAGTTTGGGGGAACAGGCCACATTTTCCGGGGAGCAGTACTTC. Translated: CASSLGEQATFSGEQYF.

For this clonotype: Given a much more abundant clone one base away, this may be a read error. This chain uses TRBV4-1 with TRBJ2-1, with D possibly TRBD2 on 5 matching bases. Looked up from germline, CDR1 is MGHRA and CDR2 is YSYEKL. The CDR3 is made up of 13 amino acids. The CDR3 here is CASSQGVYNKQFF. The CDR3 DNA reads TGCGCCAGCAGCCAGGGAGTTTACAATAAGCAGTTCTTC.

The chain employs TRBV12-3 or TRBV12-4 and TRBJ2-1; TRBD1 matches 9 bases. Near its end, the DNA agrees better with TRBJ2-7, so the J call may be wrong. CDR3 size: 16 residues. This CDR3 reads CASSRTPGQGYNEQYF. In DNA form, the CDR3 reads TGTGCCAGCAGTCGTACCCCGGGACAGGGCTACAATGAGCAGTACTTC.

CDR3 amino acids: CASRPGTSGLVGTDTQYF. The CDR3 DNA reads TGCGCCAGCAGACCCGGGACTAGCGGTTTGGTAGGCACAGATACGCAGTATTTT. V usage is TRBV10-2 and J usage is TRBJ2-3, with 11 bases lining up with TRBD2. With 6 bases clipped from V and 1 base from J, the junction kept 12 bases outside the gene matches. The germline CDR1 and CDR2 sequences are WSHSY and SAAADI. The CDR3 has 18 residues.

The table lists this clonotype with a few counts. DNA of the CDR3: TGCGCCAGCAGTGTCGGGTCTTTGGGAACTAGCGCTTGGTACGAGCAGTACTTC. It yields the protein CASSVGSLGTSAWYEQYF. The chain uses TRBV10-2 and TRBJ2-7; 7 bases align to TRBD2. With V trimmed by 4 bases and J by 4 bases, 19 bases remained unmatched. Looked up from germline, CDR1 is WSHSY and CDR2 is SAAADI. The CDR3 loop spans 18 amino acids.

The V call is TRBV7-2, the J call TRBJ1-1; TRBD1 is a possible D gene (5 bases). Trimming removed 3 bases at V and 1 base at J, with 12 bases between. CDR3 length equals 15 residues. Germline CDR1 and CDR2: SGHTA and FQGNSA. The CDR3 sequence: CASSFLRDGNTEAFF. CDR3 DNA sequence: TGTGCCAGCAGCTTTCTCCGGGACGGGAACACTGAAGCTTTCTTT.

This clonotype turned up a few times. This sequence joins TRBV6-5 and TRBJ2-7; 10 bases line up with TRBD1. V shed 5 bases, J shed 2 bases, and the junction held 6 bases outside the gene matches. CDR1 is MNHEY, CDR2 SVGAGI, per germline. The CDR3 spans 15 residues. CDR3 amino acids: CASSPRDRGTYEQYF. CDR3 nucleotide sequence: TGTGCCAGCAGTCCCCGGGACAGGGGAACCTACGAGCAGTACTTC.

V gene TRBV28 combines with J gene TRBJ1-6, with 8 bases identical to TRBD1. The V gene's germline CDR1 is MDHEN and CDR2 SYDVKM. This CDR3 is 14 amino acids long. V shed 11 bases and J 9 bases; nucleotides not matched to a gene: 12. Here the CDR3 reads CAVPGDRGGSPLHF. The CDR3 DNA reads as TGTGCCGTTCCTGGTGACAGGGGTGGTTCACCCCTCCACTTT.